A selection of T cell receptor beta chains follows, all from one sample in a study of tumor-infiltrating lymphocytes in localized non-small cell lung cancer. The repertoire was sequenced with immunoSEQ multiplex PCR; TCRdb's copy has only in-frame clones and lacks some. The sample has 6,500 to 9,000 clones; about 64% are singletons. Sequencing was performed on uninvolved lung tissue not adjacent to the tumor. These TCRs come from a human donor with non-small cell lung cancer. Both conserved end residues are trimmed from each CDR3. Fields, in order: CDR3 length, clone size, J gene, V gene, CDR3 protein. Clone size is given for some rows only: seen once, a few or many times, or a class if the clone is expanded.

14,NA,TRBJ2-2,TRBV21-1,ASRQINLAYTGELF
12,NA,TRBJ1-4,TRBV5-1,ASSLEAGIRKLF
13,NA,TRBJ2-1,TRBV5-1,ASASLRASYNEQF
14,NA,TRBJ2-7,TRBV6-5,ASSYDRDRSSYEQY
12,NA,TRBJ1-2,TRBV7-9,ASSGRTSAYGYT
10,NA,TRBJ1-5,TRBV2,ASSFSNQPQH
15,NA,TRBJ2-1,TRBV7-2,ASSYQKGGVSGHEQF
13,NA,TRBJ2-3,TRBV9,ASSVGDPSTDTQY
11,NA,TRBJ1-1,TRBV7-9,ASSSQGNTEAF
11,NA,TRBJ2-5,TRBV6-6,ASSDWEGETQY
17,NA,TRBJ2-5,TRBV21-1,ASSKRLARLAGGRETQY
13,large,TRBJ2-3,TRBV30,AWSVGSGGGDTQY
13,NA,TRBJ1-2,TRBV6-6,ASSLKFSSNYGYT
12,few,TRBJ1-1,TRBV5-1,ASCLGTGGTEAF
11,NA,TRBJ1-4,TRBV30,AWSGGAVEKLF
10,NA,TRBJ2-3,TRBV5-1,ASRRDTDTQY
10,NA,TRBJ1-6,TRBV6-1,ASSESGAPLH
14,NA,TRBJ1-3,TRBV30,AWSEGTSLSGNTIY
13,NA,TRBJ2-3,TRBV5-5,ASSQGQVNTDTQY
10,medium-sized,TRBJ2-7,TRBV5-4,ASSGDDHAQY